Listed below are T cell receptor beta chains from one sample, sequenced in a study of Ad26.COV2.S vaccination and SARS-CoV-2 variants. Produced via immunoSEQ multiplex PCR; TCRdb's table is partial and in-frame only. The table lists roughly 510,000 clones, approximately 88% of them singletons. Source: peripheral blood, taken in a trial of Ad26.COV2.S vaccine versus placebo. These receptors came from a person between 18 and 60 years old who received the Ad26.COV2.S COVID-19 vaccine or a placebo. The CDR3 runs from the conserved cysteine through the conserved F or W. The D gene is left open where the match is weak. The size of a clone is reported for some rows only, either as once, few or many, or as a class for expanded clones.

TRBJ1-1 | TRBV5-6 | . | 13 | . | CASSVGSNTEAFF | TGTGCCAGCAGCGTGGGGTCAAACACTGAAGCTTTCTTT
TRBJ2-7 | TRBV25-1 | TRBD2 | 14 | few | CASSGLAGNYEQYF | TGTGCCAGCAGTGGTCTAGCGGGAAACTACGAGCAGTACTTC
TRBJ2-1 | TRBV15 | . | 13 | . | CATSRTLAVEQFF | TGTGCCACCAGCAGAACCTTAGCGGTCGAGCAGTTCTTC
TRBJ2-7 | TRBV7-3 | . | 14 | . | CASSGGDEAYEQYF | TGTGCCAGCAGTGGTGGGGATGAAGCCTACGAGCAGTACTTC
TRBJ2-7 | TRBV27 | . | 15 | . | CASSSPFRGPNEQYF | TGTGCCAGCAGTTCCCCCTTTCGGGGGCCCAACGAGCAGTACTTC
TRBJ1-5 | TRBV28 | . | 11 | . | CASTSNQPQHF | TGTGCCAGCACGAGCAATCAGCCCCAGCATTTT
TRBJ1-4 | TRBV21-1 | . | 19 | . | CASSTRQAFLGSLNEKLFF | TGTGCCAGCAGCACCAGACAGGCCTTCTTGGGGTCCCTAAATGAAAAACTGTTTTTT
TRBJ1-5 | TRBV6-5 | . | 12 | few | CASGLGNQPQHF | TGTGCCAGCGGTCTGGGTAATCAGCCCCAGCATTTT
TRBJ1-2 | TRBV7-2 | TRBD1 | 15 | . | CASSRGQGPIWGYTF | TGTGCCAGCAGCCGGGGACAGGGCCCTATCTGGGGCTACACCTTC
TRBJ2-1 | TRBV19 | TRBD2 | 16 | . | CASRSTTSGPYNEQFF | TGTGCCAGTAGATCAACCACTAGCGGCCCCTACAATGAGCAGTTCTTC
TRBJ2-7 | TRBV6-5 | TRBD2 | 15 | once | CASSYSGGRAYEQYF | TGTGCCAGCAGTTACTCGGGCGGGAGGGCCTACGAGCAGTACTTC
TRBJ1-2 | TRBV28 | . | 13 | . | CASSSPGAHGYTF | TGTGCCAGCAGTTCTCCGGGAGCCCATGGCTACACCTTC
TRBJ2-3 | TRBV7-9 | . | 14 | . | CASSLDSSTDTQYF | TGTGCCAGCAGCTTGGACTCCAGCACAGATACGCAGTATTTT
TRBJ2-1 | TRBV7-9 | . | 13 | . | CASSTEMLGGQFF | TGTGCCAGCAGCACAGAAATGCTAGGGGGGCAGTTCTTC
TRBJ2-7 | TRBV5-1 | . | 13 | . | CASSLATTYEQYF | TGCGCCAGCAGCTTGGCCACGACCTACGAGCAGTACTTC
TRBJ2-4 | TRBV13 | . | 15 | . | CASSLGPASRDIQYF | TGTGCCAGCAGCTTAGGCCCGGCCTCCAGGGACATTCAGTACTTC
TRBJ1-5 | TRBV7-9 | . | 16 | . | CASSFPDRTSNQPQHF | TGTGCCAGCAGCTTTCCAGACAGAACGAGCAATCAGCCCCAGCATTTT
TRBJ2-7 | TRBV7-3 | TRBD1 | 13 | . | CASSRGQGNEQYF | TGTGCCAGCAGCCGCGGACAGGGTAACGAGCAGTACTTC
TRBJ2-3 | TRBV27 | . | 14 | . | CASSLLANTDTQYF | TGTGCCAGCAGTTTACTGGCTAACACAGATACGCAGTATTTT
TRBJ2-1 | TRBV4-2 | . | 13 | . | CASSQDQGGEQFF | TGTGCCAGCAGCCAAGATCAAGGCGGTGAGCAGTTCTTC
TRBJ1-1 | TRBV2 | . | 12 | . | CASRGTGREAFF | TGTGCCAGCAGGGGCACAGGGCGTGAAGCTTTCTTT
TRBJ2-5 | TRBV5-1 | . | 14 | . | CASSNPTGLETQYF | TGCGCCAGCAGCAACCCGACAGGTCTGGAGACCCAGTACTTC
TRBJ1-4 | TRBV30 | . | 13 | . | CAWSVSGAEKLFF | TGTGCCTGGAGTGTATCAGGGGCCGAAAAACTGTTTTTT
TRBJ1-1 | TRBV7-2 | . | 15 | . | CASSLARAGNTEAFF | TGTGCCAGCAGCTTAGCTAGGGCGGGCAACACTGAAGCTTTCTTT
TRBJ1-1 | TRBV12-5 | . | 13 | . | CASGWGTNTEAFF | TGTGCTAGTGGTTGGGGGACGAACACTGAAGCTTTCTTT
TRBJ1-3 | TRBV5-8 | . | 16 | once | CASSLGLLTSGNTIYF | TGTGCCAGCAGCTTGGGACTGTTGACCTCTGGAAACACCATATATTTT
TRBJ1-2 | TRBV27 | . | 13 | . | CASSPLGGYGYTF | TGTGCCAGCTCCCCCCTGGGGGGGTATGGCTACACCTTC
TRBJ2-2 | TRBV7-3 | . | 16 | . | CASSSIAHTNTGELFF | TGTGCCAGCAGCTCCATAGCGCACACGAACACCGGGGAGCTGTTTTTT
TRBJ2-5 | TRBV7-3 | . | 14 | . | CASSPTVGGRTQYF | TGTGCCAGCAGCCCCACCGTGGGGGGGCGGACCCAGTACTTC
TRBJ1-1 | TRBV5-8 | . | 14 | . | CASRRGTTNTEAFF | TGTGCCAGCAGGCGGGGGACAACGAACACTGAAGCTTTCTTT
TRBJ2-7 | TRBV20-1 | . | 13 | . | CSASWERVDEQYF | TGCAGTGCTAGTTGGGAAAGGGTAGACGAGCAGTACTTC
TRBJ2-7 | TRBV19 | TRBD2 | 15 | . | CASSIAPSGPYEQYF | TGTGCCAGTAGTATAGCCCCTAGCGGACCCTACGAGCAGTACTTC
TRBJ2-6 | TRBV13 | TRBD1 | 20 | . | CASSPSRTGLTPSGANVLTF | TGTGCCAGCAGCCCAAGCAGGACAGGGTTAACCCCCTCTGGGGCCAACGTCCTGACTTTC
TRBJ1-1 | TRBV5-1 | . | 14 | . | CASSLNAWGAEAFF | TGCGCCAGCAGCTTGAATGCGTGGGGGGCTGAAGCTTTCTTT
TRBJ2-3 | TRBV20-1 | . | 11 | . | CSARVRGTQYF | TGCAGTGCTAGAGTTAGGGGTACGCAGTATTTT
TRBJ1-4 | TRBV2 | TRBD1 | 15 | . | CASSSPGQENEKLFF | TGTGCCAGCAGTTCCCCGGGACAGGAAAATGAAAAACTGTTTTTT
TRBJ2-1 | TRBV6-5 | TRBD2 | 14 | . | CASRVAGGNNEQFF | TGTGCCAGCAGGGTAGCGGGAGGGAACAATGAGCAGTTCTTC
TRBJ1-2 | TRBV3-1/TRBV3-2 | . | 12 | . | CASSQSVAGYTF | TGTGCCAGCAGCCAATCCGTCGCTGGCTACACCTTC